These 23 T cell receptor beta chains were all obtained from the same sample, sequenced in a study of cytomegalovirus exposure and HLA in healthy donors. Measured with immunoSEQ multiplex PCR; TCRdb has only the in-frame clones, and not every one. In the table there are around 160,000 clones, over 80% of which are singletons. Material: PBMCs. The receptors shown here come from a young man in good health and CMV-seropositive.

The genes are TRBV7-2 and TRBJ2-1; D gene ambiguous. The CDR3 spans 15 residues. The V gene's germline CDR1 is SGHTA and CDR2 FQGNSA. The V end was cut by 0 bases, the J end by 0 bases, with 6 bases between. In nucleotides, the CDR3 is TGTGCCAGCAGCTTAGCGAGGTTCTCCTACAATGAGCAGTTCTTC. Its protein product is CASSLARFSYNEQFF. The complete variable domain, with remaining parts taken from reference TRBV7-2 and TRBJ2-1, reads GAGVSQSPSNKVTEKGKDVELRCDPISGHTALYWYRQSLGQGLEFLIYFQGNSAPDKSGLPSDRFSAERTGGSVSTLTIQRTQQEDSAVYLCASSLARFSYNEQFFGPGTRLTVL.

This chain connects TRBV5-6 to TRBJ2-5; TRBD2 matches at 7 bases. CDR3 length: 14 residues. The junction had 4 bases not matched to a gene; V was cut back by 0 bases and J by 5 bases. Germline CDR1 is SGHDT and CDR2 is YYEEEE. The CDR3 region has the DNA TGTGCCAGCAGCTTGGGGGGGGGTAAGGAGACCCAGTACTTC. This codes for CASSLGGGKETQYF.

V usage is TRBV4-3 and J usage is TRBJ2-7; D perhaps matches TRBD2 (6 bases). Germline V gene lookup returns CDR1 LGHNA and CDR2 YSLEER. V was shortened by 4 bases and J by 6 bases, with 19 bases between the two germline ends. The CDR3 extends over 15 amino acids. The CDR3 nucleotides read TGCGCCAGCAGCCGTAGTAGCCGGGTCGGGGGCGAGCAGTACTTC. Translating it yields CASSRSSRVGGEQYF.

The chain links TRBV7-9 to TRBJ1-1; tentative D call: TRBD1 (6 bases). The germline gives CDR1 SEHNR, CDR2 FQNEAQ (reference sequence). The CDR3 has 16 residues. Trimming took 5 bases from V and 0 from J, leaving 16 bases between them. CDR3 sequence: CASSPRQATLNTEAFF. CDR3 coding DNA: TGTGCCAGCAGCCCACGACAGGCGACCTTGAACACTGAAGCTTTCTTT.

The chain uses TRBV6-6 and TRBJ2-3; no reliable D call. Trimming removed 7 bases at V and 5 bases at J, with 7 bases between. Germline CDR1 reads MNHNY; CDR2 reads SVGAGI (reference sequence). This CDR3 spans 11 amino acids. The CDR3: CASMKQDTQYF. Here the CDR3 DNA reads TGTGCCAGCATGAAGCAAGATACGCAGTATTTT.

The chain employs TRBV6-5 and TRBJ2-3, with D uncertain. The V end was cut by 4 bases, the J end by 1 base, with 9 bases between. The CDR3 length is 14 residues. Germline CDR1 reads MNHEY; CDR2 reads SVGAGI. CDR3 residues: CASSSPSGTDTQYF. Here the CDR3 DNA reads TGTGCCAGCAGTTCACCTTCGGGCACAGATACGCAGTATTTT.

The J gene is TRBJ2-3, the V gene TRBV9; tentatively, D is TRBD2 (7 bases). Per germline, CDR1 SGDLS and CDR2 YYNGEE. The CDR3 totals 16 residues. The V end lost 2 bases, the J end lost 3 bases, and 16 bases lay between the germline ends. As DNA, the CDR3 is TGTGCCAGCAGCGTTGGGGGGGGCGGTATTACAGATACGCAGTATTTT. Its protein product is CASSVGGGGITDTQYF.

The CDR3 region is CASSLGNRVETQYF. The CDR3 DNA reads as TGTGCCAGCAGCTTAGGGAACAGGGTGGAGACCCAGTACTTC. The genes are TRBV7-2 and TRBJ2-5, with a possible D match to TRBD1 (6 bases). This CDR3 has 14 amino acids. The germline V gene encodes CDR1 SGHTA and CDR2 FQGNSA. Between the trimmed V and J ends, which lost 1 base and 5 bases, there was a span of 11 bases.

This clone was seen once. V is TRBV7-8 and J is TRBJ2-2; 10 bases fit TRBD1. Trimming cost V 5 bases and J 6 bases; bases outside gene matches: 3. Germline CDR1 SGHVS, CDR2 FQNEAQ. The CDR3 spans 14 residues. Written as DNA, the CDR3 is TGTGCCAGCAGCAAAGGGACAGGGGCCGGGGAGCTGTTTTTT. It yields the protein CASSKGTGAGELFF.

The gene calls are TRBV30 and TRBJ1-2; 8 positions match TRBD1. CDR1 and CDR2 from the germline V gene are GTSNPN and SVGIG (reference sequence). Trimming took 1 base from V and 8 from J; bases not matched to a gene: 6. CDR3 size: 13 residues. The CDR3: CAWSAQGARGYTF. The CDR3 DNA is TGTGCCTGGAGTGCTCAGGGGGCGAGGGGCTACACCTTC. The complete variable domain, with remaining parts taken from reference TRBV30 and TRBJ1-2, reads SQTIHQWPATLVQPVGSPLSLECTVEGTSNPNLYWYRQAAGRGLQLLFYSVGIGQISSEVPQNLSASRPQDRQFILSSKKLLLSDSGFYLCAWSAQGARGYTFGSGTRLTVV.

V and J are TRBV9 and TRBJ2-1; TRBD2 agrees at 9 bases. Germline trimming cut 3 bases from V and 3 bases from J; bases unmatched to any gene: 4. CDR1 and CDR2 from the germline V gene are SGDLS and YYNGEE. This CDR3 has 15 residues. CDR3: CASSAGTSRYNEQFF. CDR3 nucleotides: TGTGCCAGCAGCGCTGGGACTAGCCGCTACAATGAGCAGTTCTTC.

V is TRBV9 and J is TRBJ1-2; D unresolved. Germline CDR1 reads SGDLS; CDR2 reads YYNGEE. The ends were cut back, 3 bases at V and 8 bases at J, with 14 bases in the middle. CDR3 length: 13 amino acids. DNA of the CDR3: TGTGCCAGCAGCGGTCCTCGGGAAGGAGGCTACACCTTC. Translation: CASSGPREGGYTF. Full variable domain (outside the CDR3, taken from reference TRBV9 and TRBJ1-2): DSGVTQTPKHLITATGQRVTLRCSPRSGDLSVYWYQQSLDQGLQFLIQYYNGEERAKGNILERFSAQQFPDLHSELNLSSLELGDSALYFCASSGPREGGYTFGSGTRLTVV.

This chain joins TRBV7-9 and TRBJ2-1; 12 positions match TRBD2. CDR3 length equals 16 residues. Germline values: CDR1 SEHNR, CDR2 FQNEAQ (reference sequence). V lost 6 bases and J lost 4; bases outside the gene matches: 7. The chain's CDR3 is CASRSGLAGSYNEQFF. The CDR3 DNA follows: TGTGCCAGCAGGTCTGGACTAGCGGGGTCGTACAATGAGCAGTTCTTC.

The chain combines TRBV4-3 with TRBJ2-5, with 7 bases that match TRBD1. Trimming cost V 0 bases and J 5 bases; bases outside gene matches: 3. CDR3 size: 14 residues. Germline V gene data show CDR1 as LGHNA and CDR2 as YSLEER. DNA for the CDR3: TGCGCCAGCAGCCAAGATCTGGGACAGGAGACCCAGTACTTC. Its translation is CASSQDLGQETQYF.

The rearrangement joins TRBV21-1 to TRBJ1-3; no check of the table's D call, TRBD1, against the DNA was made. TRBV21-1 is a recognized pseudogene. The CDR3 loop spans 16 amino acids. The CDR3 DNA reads TGTGCCAGCAGCAAAGGACAGGGCCTCTCTGGAAACACCATATATTTT. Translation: CASSKGQGLSGNTIYF.

The CDR3 bases are TGTGCCAGTAGTAGGGCAGGGGGGACTGAAGCTTTCTTT. Its protein is CASSRAGGTEAFF. V usage is TRBV19 and J usage is TRBJ1-1; TRBD1 agrees at 7 bases. The CDR3 has 13 residues. The J segment lost 5 bases and the V segment lost 4 bases, leaving 4 bases of the junction unmatched. Per the germline V gene, CDR1 is LNHDA and CDR2 is SQIVND (reference sequence). Complete variable domain (other parts from reference TRBV19 and TRBJ1-1): DGGITQSPKYLFRKEGQNVTLSCEQNLNHDAMYWYRQDPGQGLRLIYYSQIVNDFQKGDIAEGYSVSREKKESFPLTVTSAQKNPTAFYLCASSRAGGTEAFFGQGTRLTVV.

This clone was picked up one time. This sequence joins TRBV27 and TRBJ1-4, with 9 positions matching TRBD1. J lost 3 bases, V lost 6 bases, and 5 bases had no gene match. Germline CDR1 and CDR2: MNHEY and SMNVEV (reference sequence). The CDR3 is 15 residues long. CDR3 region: CASRTTGGPNEKLFF. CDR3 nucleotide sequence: TGTGCCAGCAGGACGACAGGGGGTCCTAATGAAAAACTGTTTTTT.

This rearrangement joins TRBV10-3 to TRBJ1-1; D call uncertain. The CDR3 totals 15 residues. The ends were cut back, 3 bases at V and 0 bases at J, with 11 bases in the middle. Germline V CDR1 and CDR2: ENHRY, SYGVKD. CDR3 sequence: CAISEVSTMNTEAFF. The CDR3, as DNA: TGTGCCATCAGTGAAGTCAGTACCATGAACACTGAAGCTTTCTTT.

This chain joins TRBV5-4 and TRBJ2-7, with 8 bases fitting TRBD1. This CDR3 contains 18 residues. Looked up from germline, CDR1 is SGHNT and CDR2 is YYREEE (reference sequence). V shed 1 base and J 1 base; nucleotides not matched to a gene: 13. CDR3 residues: CASSLQGAIESSSYEQYF. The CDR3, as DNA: TGTGCCAGCAGCTTGCAGGGGGCGATAGAGTCGAGTTCCTACGAGCAGTACTTC.

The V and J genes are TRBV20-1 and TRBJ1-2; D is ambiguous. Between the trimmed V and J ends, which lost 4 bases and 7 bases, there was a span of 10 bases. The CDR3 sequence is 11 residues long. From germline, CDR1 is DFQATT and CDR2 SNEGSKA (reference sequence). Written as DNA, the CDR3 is TGCAGTGCTACCACGCTTAGTGGCTACACCTTC. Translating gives CSATTLSGYTF.

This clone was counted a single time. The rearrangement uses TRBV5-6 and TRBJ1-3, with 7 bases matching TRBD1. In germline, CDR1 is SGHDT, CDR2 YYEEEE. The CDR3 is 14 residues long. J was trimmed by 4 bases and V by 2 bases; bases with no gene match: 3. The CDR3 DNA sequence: TGTGCCAGCAGCTTCCCGGGACAGGGAAACACCATATATTTT. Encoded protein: CASSFPGQGNTIYF.

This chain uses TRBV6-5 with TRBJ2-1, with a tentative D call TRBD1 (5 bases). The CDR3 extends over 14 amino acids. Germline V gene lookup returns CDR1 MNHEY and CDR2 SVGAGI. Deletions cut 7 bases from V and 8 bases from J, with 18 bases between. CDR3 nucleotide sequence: TGTGCCAGCACCACGGGTCGGACACTCGATGAGCAGTTCTTC. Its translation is CASTTGRTLDEQFF.

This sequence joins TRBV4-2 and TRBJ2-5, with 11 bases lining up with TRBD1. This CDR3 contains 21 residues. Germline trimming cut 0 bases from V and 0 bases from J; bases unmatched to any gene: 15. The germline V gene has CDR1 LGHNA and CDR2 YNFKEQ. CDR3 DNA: TGTGCCAGCAGCCAAGATACAGGACAGGGGGCCATCAGAATGTACCAAGAGACCCAGTACTTC. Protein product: CASSQDTGQGAIRMYQETQYF.